A selection of T cell receptor beta chains follows, all from one sample in a study of neurological immune-mediated disorders. TCRdb re-called the 5' RACE reads through MiXCR, storing one row per CDR3 protein. Among approximately 48,000 distinct CDR3 sequences, 9.5% to 15% were seen once, and the ten largest hold 9%. Material for sequencing was PBMCs. These receptors all stem from a male donor with HTLV-1-associated myelopathy (HAM/TSP). CDR3s include the opening cysteine and the closing phenylalanine or tryptophan. The D gene is left open where the match is weak. A row's size may be missing; if present it is once, few, many or a size class.

V	D	J	size	CDR3	DNA
TRBV20-1	TRBD1	TRBJ2-5	many	CSVPGGLYQETQYF	TGCAGTGTCCCAGGGGGCCTGTACCAAGAGACCCAGTACTTC
TRBV5-1	TRBD2	TRBJ2-5	many	CASSLASGGQETQYF	TGCGCCAGCAGCTTGGCCTCGGGGGGTCAAGAGACCCAGTACTTC
TRBV3-1	TRBD2	TRBJ2-1	-	CASSQDLGKRGGSYNEQFF	TGTGCCAGCAGCCAAGATCTGGGGAAGCGGGGGGGCTCCTACAATGAGCAGTTCTTC
TRBV28	-	TRBJ1-6	many	CASSSGSSPLHF	TGTGCCAGCAGCTCGGGGAGTTCACCCCTCCACTTT
TRBV4-1	-	TRBJ1-5	many	CASSQGHRQINQPQHF	TGCGCCAGCAGCCAAGGCCACCGACAGATCAATCAGCCCCAGCATTTT
TRBV10-2	TRBD1	TRBJ1-5	few	CASSDDRGGGQPQHF	TGCGCCAGCAGTGATGACAGGGGGGGGGGTCAGCCCCAGCATTTT
TRBV20-1	-	TRBJ1-1	many	CSARDSLQTEAFF	TGCAGTGCTAGAGACAGTCTTCAAACTGAAGCTTTCTTT
TRBV7-2	-	TRBJ2-1	few	CATKEGPTYNEQFF	TGTGCCACAAAGGAGGGACCTACCTACAATGAGCAGTTCTTC
TRBV7-6	-	TRBJ2-7	many	CASSLAKAGYEQYF	TGTGCCAGCAGCTTAGCAAAGGCGGGTTACGAGCAGTACTTC
TRBV29-1	TRBD1	TRBJ2-5	many	CSVEPRSLDRGYQETQYF	TGCAGCGTTGAGCCCAGATCCCTGGACAGGGGGTACCAAGAGACCCAGTACTTC
TRBV4-1	-	TRBJ2-7	-	CASSQAPGAYEQYF	TGCGCCAGCAGCCAAGCACCCGGGGCCTACGAGCAGTACTTC
TRBV4-3	-	TRBJ1-4	many	CASSNRAFNEKLFF	TGCGCCAGCAGCAACCGGGCCTTTAATGAAAAACTGTTTTTT
TRBV27	TRBD1	TRBJ1-1	many	CASSETWTGRGTEAFF	TGTGCCAGCAGTGAGACGTGGACAGGGAGGGGCACTGAAGCTTTCTTT
TRBV20-1	TRBD2	TRBJ2-3	many	CSARSGGATDTQYF	TGCAGTGCTAGATCCGGGGGGGCCACAGATACGCAGTATTTT
TRBV5-1	-	TRBJ1-2	-	CASSLGATGYAYTF	TGCGCCAGCAGCTTGGGGGCGACGGGCTATGCCTACACCTTC
TRBV10-3	-	TRBJ2-4	many	CATATPAKNIQYF	TGTGCCACGGCGACTCCGGCCAAAAACATTCAGTACTTC
TRBV12-3/TRBV12-4	TRBD1	TRBJ1-5	many	CASSPPLGQLINQPQHF	TGTGCCAGCAGCCCCCCATTGGGACAGCTTATAAATCAGCCCCAGCATTTT
TRBV5-1	TRBD1	TRBJ1-6	many	CASSPGGTAFSNSPLHF	TGCGCCAGCAGCCCAGGCGGGACAGCTTTTTCTAATTCACCCCTCCACTTT
TRBV6-2/TRBV6-3	-	TRBJ1-2	many	CASSYSWGESGYTF	TGTGCCAGCAGTTACTCGTGGGGGGAAAGTGGCTACACCTTC
TRBV12-3/TRBV12-4	-	TRBJ2-5	many	CASSRGQNQETQYF	TGTGCCAGCAGCCGTGGACAGAATCAAGAGACCCAGTACTTC
TRBV20-1	TRBD1	TRBJ1-6	many	CSAGGQPYNSPLHF	TGCAGTGCCGGGGGACAGCCGTATAATTCACCCCTCCACTTT
TRBV20-1	TRBD1	TRBJ2-3	medium-sized	CSAPDRGRGTDTQYF	TGCAGTGCTCCCGACAGGGGGCGGGGCACAGATACGCAGTATTTT
TRBV9	-	TRBJ1-3	-	CASSVATGFSGNTIYF	TGTGCCAGCAGCGTAGCGACAGGCTTCTCTGGAAACACCATATATTTT
TRBV5-1	-	TRBJ2-7	many	CASSPGNTYEQYF	TGCGCCAGCAGCCCAGGGAACACCTACGAGCAGTACTTC
TRBV7-2	TRBD1	TRBJ1-2	many	CASSLVQGARGYTF	TGTGCCAGCAGCTTAGTGCAGGGGGCCAGGGGCTACACCTTC
TRBV9	-	TRBJ1-6	many	CASSVGPDRHSPLHF	TGTGCCAGCAGCGTCGGGCCGGATCGGCATTCACCCCTCCACTTT
TRBV6-5	-	TRBJ2-2	-	CASSTLRQGDTGELFF	TGTGCCAGCAGTACCCTACGGCAGGGAGACACCGGGGAGCTGTTTTTT
TRBV12-3/TRBV12-4	TRBD2	TRBJ2-7	many	CASSLGLADYEQYF	TGTGCCAGCAGTTTAGGGCTAGCGGACTACGAGCAGTACTTC
TRBV20-1	TRBD1	TRBJ2-5	many	CSALQGAAKTQYF	TGCAGTGCTCTACAGGGGGCTGCTAAGACCCAGTACTTC
TRBV20-1	-	TRBJ1-1	many	CSARGGGGLNTEAFF	TGCAGTGCTAGAGGGGGCGGGGGGTTGAACACTGAAGCTTTCTTT
TRBV18	TRBD2	TRBJ2-3	-	CASSPPTSGSDTQYF	TGTGCCAGCTCACCACCTACTAGCGGATCAGATACGCAGTATTTT